The TCR beta chain described here comes from a study of tumor and adjacent non-tumor tissue in lung cancer. The template was RNA from unsorted bulk tissue. Distant lung tissue was collected more than 3 cm away from the tumor edge. Overall study results and limits: Shorter survival was associated with higher TCR diversity in tumors. Significantly higher TCR diversity was found in tumor than normal lung.

The CDR3 contains 15 residues. Germline CDR1 and CDR2: DFQATT and SNEGSKA (reference sequence). With 0 bases removed from V and 2 bases from J, the gap between germline ends came to 11 bases. A modified ARM-PCR protocol with three rounds of nested PCR amplified TCRbeta. One entry per CDR3 protein results from TCRdb running MiXCR on the multiplex PCR reads. This sample has around 80,000 distinct CDR3 sequences, with 80% to 90% found just once. Notes on this clonotype: As yet, its antigen is unknown.

Sequenced sample: distant non-tumor lung tissue. The V and J genes are TRBV20-1 and TRBJ2-1; TRBD2 might be the D (5 bases). The sequence came from a man aged 60-69 years with non-small cell lung cancer. Written as DNA, the CDR3 is TGCAGTGCTAGAGATCGACCTAGCACCTACAATGAGCAGTTCTTC. Translated: CSARDRPSTYNEQFF.